The 15 T cell receptor beta chains below were found in one sample sequenced in a study of T cell responses to AZD1222 COVID-19 vaccine. Profiling relied on immunoSEQ multiplex PCR, and the TCRdb table lists in-frame clones only, not all of them. The sample consists of 150,000 or so clones, approximately 90% of them appearing once. The sample consisted of peripheral blood, taken 28 days after the second AZD1222 dose. These receptor sequences come from an adult who received the AZD1222 COVID-19 vaccine.

The chain joins TRBV10-3 to TRBJ1-3; D not certain. This CDR3 spans 13 amino acids. Germline CDR1 ENHRY, CDR2 SYGVKD. This CDR3 is CGITRESGNTIYF. CDR3 DNA: TGTGGTATAACTAGAGAATCTGGAAACACCATATATTTT.

The chain couples TRBV15 to TRBJ2-5; D gene uncertain. The V gene lost 1 base and the J gene lost 9 bases, with 6 bases spanning the gap. The CDR3 is 11 residues long. Germline V gene sequence: CDR1 LNHNV, CDR2 YYDKDF (reference sequence). The CDR3 DNA follows: TGTGCCACCAGCAGAGTGGGTTCCCAGTACTTC. Translating it yields CATSRVGSQYF.

V is TRBV19 and J is TRBJ1-1; D is unclear. V lost 5 bases to trimming and J lost 1 base, with 8 bases between them. The CDR3 consists of 13 residues. Germline assignment: CDR1 LNHDA and CDR2 SQIVND (reference sequence). CDR3 sequence: CASSPWENTEAFF. CDR3 nucleotides: TGTGCCAGTAGTCCCTGGGAGAACACTGAAGCTTTCTTT.

This clone was observed a single time. This rearrangement joins TRBV25-1 to TRBJ1-6; 9 bases fit TRBD1. After removal of 3 bases from V and 6 bases from J, the junction contained 3 bases not matched to a gene. There are 15 residues in the CDR3. The germline CDR1 and CDR2 sequences are MGHDK and SYGVNS. CDR3: CASSEGQGGNSPLHF. The CDR3 nucleotides are TGTGCCAGCAGTGAGGGACAGGGTGGTAATTCACCCCTCCACTTT. The full variable domain, rest sourced from reference TRBV25-1 and TRBJ1-6, is EADIYQTPRYLVIGTGKKITLECSQTMGHDKMYWYQQDPGMELHLIHYSYGVNSTEKGDLSSESTVSRIRTEHFPLTLESARPSHTSQYLCASSEGQGGNSPLHFGNGTRLTVT.

The CDR3 bases are TGTGCCAGCAGCGTAGCCATGGACAGGGACAGAGGCTACACCTTC. Amino acid sequence: CASSVAMDRDRGYTF. This chain connects TRBV9 to TRBJ1-2, with TRBD1 identical over 8 bases. Germline V CDR1 and CDR2: SGDLS, YYNGEE. The CDR3 sequence is 15 residues long. The ends lost 0 bases at V and 8 bases at J; junction bases unmatched: 9.

V usage is TRBV3-1 (or the pseudogene TRBV3-2) and J usage is TRBJ1-1; D gene uncertain. Germline CDR1 reads LGHDT; CDR2 reads YNNKEL (reference sequence). The germline V and J ends were trimmed by 5 bases and 1 base, with 8 bases remaining between them. The length of the CDR3 is 13 residues. Written as DNA, the CDR3 is TGTGCCAGCAGCTTATCACAGAACACTGAAGCTTTCTTT. Translated: CASSLSQNTEAFF.

The chain employs TRBV27 and TRBJ1-1; 8 positions agree with TRBD1. CDR1 and CDR2 (germline): MNHEY, SMNVEV (reference sequence). The CDR3 has 15 amino acids. Unmatched junction bases numbered 10, after V lost 5 bases and J lost 5 bases. This CDR3 is CASSPPGQGGTEAFF. For the CDR3, the DNA is TGTGCCAGCAGTCCCCCCGGACAGGGTGGAACTGAAGCTTTCTTT.

The genes are TRBV18 and TRBJ1-5; no firm D call. This CDR3 has 14 amino acids. Trimming pared 2 bases from V and 1 base from J, leaving 6 bases between. Germline-derived CDR1 and CDR2 are KGHSH and LQKENI. CDR3 loop: CASSPGDSNQPQHF. The CDR3 DNA reads as TGTGCCAGCTCACCAGGCGACAGCAATCAGCCCCAGCATTTT.

This rearrangement joins TRBV1 to TRBJ2-7; the D call in the table, TRBD2, was not verified against the DNA. TRBV1 is marked as a pseudogene. The CDR3 covers 17 residues. The CDR3 here is CTSSQTQDGVVSYEQYF. Written as DNA, the CDR3 is TGCACCAGCAGCCAAACCCAAGACGGGGTGGTCTCCTACGAGCAGTACTTC.

The rearrangement uses TRBV19 and TRBJ2-4; 7 nucleotides line up with TRBD2. The CDR3 has 17 amino acids. Trimming at V came to 1 base and at J to 0 bases, leaving 6 bases not matched to a gene. Germline CDR1 LNHDA, CDR2 SQIVND (reference sequence). CDR3 in amino acids: CASSIGGGYLAKNIQYF. The CDR3 DNA sequence: TGTGCCAGTAGTATAGGGGGGGGGTACCTAGCCAAAAACATTCAGTACTTC.

The V and J genes are TRBV5-1 and TRBJ2-2, with D perhaps given as TRBD1 or TRBD2 (5 bases each). The germline V gene has CDR1 SGHRS and CDR2 YFSETQ. This CDR3 is 16 amino acids long. V dropped 0 bases and J dropped 4 bases, with 13 bases sitting between them. CDR3 coding DNA: TGCGCCAGCAGCTTGGCCGGGGCGTTAGGCACCGGGGAGCTGTTTTTT. Amino acid sequence: CASSLAGALGTGELFF.

The J gene is TRBJ1-2, the V gene TRBV15, with D uncertain. Germline assignment: CDR1 LNHNV and CDR2 YYDKDF (reference sequence). The V gene lost 1 base and the J gene lost 2 bases, with 11 bases spanning the gap. The CDR3 runs to 15 residues. The CDR3 protein is CATSRVGGRNYGYTF. The CDR3 coding sequence is TGTGCCACCAGCAGAGTGGGCGGAAGGAACTATGGCTACACCTTC.

The chain recombines TRBV5-1 with TRBJ2-5; the match to TRBD2 covers 7 bases. V was clipped by 0 bases and J by 5 bases; unmatched bases: 4. The CDR3 has 14 amino acids. CDR1 SGHRS and CDR2 YFSETQ come from the germline V gene. Here the CDR3 DNA reads TGCGCCAGCAGCTTGGTAGCGGGTTCGGAGACCCAGTACTTC. Protein product: CASSLVAGSETQYF.

This clone turned up a few times. The chain uses TRBV27 and TRBJ1-5; tentative D call: TRBD1 (6 bases). Trimming cost V 0 bases and J 5 bases, with 20 bases left between them. The germline CDR1 and CDR2 sequences are MNHEY and SMNVEV (reference sequence). The length of the CDR3 is 18 residues. CDR3 sequence reads: CASSLSGGGGLSYQPQHF. CDR3 sequence (DNA): TGTGCCAGCAGTTTATCGGGAGGTGGGGGGCTCTCCTATCAGCCCCAGCATTTT.

J is TRBJ2-6 and V is TRBV7-2; D is unclear. Trimming cost V 1 base and J 0 bases, with 1 base left between them. The CDR3 loop spans 14 amino acids. Germline V lookup: CDR1 SGHTA, CDR2 FQGNSA. The CDR3 DNA reads TGTGCCAGCAGCTTAGACTCTGGGGCCAACGTCCTGACTTTC. Residues: CASSLDSGANVLTF.